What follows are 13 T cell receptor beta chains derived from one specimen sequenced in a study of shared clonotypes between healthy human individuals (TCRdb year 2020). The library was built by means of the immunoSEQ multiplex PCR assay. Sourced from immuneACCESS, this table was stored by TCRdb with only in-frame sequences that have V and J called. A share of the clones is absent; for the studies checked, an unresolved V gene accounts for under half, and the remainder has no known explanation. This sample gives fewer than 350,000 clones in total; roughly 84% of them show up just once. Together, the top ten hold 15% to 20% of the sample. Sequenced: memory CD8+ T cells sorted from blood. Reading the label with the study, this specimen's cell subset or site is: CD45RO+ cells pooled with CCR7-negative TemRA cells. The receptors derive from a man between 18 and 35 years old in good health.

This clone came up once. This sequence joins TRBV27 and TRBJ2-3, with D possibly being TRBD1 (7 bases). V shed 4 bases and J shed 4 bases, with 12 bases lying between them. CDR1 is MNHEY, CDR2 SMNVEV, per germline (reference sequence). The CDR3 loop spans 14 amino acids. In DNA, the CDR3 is TGTGCCAGCAGTTGGGCCAGGGGGGCAGATACGCAGTATTTT. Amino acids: CASSWARGADTQYF.

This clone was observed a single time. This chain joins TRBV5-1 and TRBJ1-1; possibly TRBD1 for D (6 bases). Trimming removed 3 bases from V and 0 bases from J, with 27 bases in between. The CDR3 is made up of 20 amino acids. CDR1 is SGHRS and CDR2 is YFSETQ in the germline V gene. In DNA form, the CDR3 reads TGCGCCAGCAGCTCCCACCTCGGGGGGGGCGGAAAGGGAATGAACACTGAAGCTTTCTTT. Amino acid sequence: CASSSHLGGGGKGMNTEAFF.

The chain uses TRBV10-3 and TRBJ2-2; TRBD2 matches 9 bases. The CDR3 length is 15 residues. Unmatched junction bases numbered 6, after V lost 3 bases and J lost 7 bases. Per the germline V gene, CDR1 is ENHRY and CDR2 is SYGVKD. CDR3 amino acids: CAISEGLAGFGELFF. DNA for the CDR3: TGTGCCATCAGTGAAGGGCTAGCGGGATTCGGGGAGCTGTTTTTT.

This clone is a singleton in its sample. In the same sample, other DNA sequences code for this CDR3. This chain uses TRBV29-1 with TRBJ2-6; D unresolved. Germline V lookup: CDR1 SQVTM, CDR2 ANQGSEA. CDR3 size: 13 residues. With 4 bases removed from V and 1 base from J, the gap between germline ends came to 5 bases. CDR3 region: CSVAFSGANVLTF. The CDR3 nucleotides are TGCAGCGTTGCTTTTTCTGGGGCCAACGTCCTGACTTTC.

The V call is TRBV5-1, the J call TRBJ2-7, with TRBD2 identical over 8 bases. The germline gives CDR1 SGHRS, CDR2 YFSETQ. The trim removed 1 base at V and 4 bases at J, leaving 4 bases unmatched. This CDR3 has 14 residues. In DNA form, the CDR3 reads TGCGCCAGCAGCTTGAGCGGGAGCTTTTACGAGCAGTACTTC. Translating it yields CASSLSGSFYEQYF.

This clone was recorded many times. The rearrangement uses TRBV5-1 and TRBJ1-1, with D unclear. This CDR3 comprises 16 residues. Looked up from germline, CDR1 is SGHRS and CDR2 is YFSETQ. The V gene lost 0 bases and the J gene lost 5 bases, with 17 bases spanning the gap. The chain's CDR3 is CASSLAGAIGGTEAFF. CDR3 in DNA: TGCGCCAGCAGCTTGGCCGGTGCAATTGGAGGAACTGAAGCTTTCTTT.

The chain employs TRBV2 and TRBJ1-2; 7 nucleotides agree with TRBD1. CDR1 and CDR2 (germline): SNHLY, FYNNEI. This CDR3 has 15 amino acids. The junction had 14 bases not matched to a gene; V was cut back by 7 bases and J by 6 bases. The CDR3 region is CASTLNIGTVHGYTF. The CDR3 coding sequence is TGTGCCAGCACTCTGAACATAGGGACAGTCCATGGCTACACCTTC.

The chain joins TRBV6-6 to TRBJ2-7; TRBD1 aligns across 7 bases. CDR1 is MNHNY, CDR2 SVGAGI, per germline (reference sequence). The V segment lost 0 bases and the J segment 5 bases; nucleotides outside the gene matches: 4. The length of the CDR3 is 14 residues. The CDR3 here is CASSYSGQGDEQYF. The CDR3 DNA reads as TGTGCCAGCAGTTACTCGGGCCAGGGGGACGAGCAGTACTTC.

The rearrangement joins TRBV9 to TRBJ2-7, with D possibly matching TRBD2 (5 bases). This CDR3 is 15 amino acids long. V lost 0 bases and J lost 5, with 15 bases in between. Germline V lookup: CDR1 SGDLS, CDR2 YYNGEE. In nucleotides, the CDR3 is TGTGCCAGCAGCGTAGCTACCCTGGACGGGGACGAGCAGTACTTC. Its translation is CASSVATLDGDEQYF. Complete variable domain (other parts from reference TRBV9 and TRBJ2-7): DSGVTQTPKHLITATGQRVTLRCSPRSGDLSVYWYQQSLDQGLQFLIQYYNGEERAKGNILERFSAQQFPDLHSELNLSSLELGDSALYFCASSVATLDGDEQYFGPGTRLTVT.

CDR3 residues: CASSYGVGQVTYEQYF. DNA of the CDR3: TGTGCCAGCAGTTACGGAGTGGGACAGGTAACCTACGAGCAGTACTTC. The rearrangement uses TRBV6-5 and TRBJ2-7; TRBD1 matches 8 bases. Germline CDR1 and CDR2: MNHEY and SVGAGI. There are 16 residues in the CDR3. J gave up 2 bases and V 2 bases, and 8 bases lay outside the gene matches.

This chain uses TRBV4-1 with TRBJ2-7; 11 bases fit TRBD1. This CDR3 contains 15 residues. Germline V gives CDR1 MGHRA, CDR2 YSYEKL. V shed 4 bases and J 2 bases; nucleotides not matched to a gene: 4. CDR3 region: CASSPGTGGPYEQYF. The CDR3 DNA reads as TGCGCCAGCAGCCCCGGGACAGGGGGTCCCTACGAGCAGTACTTC.

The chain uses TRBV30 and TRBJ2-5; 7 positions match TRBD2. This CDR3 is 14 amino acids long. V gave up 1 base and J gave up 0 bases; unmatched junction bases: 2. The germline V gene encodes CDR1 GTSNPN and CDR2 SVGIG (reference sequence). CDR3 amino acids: CAWSGSGDQETQYF. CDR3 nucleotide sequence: TGTGCCTGGAGTGGCAGCGGGGACCAAGAGACCCAGTACTTC.

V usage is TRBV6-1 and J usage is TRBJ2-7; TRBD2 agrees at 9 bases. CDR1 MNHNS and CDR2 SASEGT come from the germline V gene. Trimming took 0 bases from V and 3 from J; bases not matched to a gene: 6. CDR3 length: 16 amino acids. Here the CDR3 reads CASSEAAAGGSYEQYF. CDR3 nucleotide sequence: TGTGCCAGCAGTGAAGCAGCGGCGGGGGGGAGCTACGAGCAGTACTTC.